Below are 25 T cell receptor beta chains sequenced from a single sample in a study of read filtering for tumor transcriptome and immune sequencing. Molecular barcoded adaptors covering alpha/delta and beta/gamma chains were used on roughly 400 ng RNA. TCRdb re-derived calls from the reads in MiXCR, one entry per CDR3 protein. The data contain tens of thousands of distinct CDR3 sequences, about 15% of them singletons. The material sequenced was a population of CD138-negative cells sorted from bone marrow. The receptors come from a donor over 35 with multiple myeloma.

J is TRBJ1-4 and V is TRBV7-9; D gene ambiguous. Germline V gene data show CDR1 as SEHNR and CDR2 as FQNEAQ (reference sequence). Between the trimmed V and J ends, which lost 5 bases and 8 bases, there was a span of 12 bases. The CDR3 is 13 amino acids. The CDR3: CASSRGEQEKLFF. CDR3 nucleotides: TGTGCCAGCAGCCGAGGAGAACAGGAAAAACTGTTTTTT.

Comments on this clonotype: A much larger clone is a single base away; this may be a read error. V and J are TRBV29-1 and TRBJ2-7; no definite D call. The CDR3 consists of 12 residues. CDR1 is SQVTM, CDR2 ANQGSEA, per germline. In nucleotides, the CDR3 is TGCAGCGTTCGTGGGCCCCCCTACGGGCAGTACTTC. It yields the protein CSVRGPPYGQYF.

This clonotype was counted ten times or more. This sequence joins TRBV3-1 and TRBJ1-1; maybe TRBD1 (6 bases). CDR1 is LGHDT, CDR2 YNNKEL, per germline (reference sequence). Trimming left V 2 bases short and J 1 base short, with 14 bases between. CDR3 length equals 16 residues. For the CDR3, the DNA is TGTGCCAGCAGCCAACCGTTGGGGGGGCGGAACACTGAAGCTTTCTTT. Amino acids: CASSQPLGGRNTEAFF.

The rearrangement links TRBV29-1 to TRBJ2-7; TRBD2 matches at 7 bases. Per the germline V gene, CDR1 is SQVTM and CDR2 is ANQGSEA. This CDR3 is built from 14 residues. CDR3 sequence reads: CGATGGIGGYEQYF. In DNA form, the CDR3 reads TGCGGCGCTACCGGGGGGATTGGGGGCTACGAGCAGTACTTC.

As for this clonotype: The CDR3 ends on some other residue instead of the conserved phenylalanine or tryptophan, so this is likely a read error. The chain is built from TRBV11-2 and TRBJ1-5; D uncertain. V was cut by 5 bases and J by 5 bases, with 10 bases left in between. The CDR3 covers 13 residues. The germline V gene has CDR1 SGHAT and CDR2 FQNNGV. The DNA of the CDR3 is TGTGCCAGCAGCCCCAACAGCCATCAGCCCCAGCATGTT. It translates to CASSPNSHQPQHV.

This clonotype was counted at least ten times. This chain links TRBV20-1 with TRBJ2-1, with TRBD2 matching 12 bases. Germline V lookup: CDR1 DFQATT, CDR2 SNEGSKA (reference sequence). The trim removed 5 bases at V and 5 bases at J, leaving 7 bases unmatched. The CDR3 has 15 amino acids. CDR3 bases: TGCAGTGCTTCGCGGACTAGCGGGATGAACAATGAGCAGTTCTTC. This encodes CSASRTSGMNNEQFF.

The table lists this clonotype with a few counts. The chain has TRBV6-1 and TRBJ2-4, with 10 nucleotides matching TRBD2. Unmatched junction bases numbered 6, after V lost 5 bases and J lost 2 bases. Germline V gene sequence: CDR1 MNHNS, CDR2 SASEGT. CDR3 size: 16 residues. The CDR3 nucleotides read TGTGCCAGCAGTTCCGGGACTAGCGCAACCAAAAACATTCAGTACTTC. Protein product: CASSSGTSATKNIQYF.

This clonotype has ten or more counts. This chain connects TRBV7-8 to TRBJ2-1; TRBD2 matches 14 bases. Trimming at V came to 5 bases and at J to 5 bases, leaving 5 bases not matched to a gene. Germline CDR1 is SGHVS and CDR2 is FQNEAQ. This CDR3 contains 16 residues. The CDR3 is CASSARTSGRNNEQFF. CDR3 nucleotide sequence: TGTGCCAGCAGCGCCCGGACTAGCGGGAGGAACAATGAGCAGTTCTTC. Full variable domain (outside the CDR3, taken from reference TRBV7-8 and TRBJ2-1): GAGVSQSPRYKVAKRGQDVALRCDPISGHVSLFWYQQALGQGPEFLTYFQNEAQLDKSGLPSDRFFAERPEGSVSTLKIQRTQQEDSAVYLCASSARTSGRNNEQFFGPGTRLTVL.

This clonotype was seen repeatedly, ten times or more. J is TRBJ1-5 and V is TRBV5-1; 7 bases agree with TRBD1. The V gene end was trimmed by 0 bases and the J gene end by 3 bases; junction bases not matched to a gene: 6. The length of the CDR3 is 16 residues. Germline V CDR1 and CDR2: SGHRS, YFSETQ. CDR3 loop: CASSLGQGDPNQPQHF. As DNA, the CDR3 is TGCGCCAGCAGCTTGGGTCAGGGGGACCCCAATCAGCCCCAGCATTTT.

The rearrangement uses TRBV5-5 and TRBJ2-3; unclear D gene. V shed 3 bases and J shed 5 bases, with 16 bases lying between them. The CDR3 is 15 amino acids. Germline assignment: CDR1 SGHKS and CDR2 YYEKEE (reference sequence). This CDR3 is CASSSPSTSKDTQYF. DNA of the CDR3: TGTGCCAGCAGCTCTCCCTCCACATCCAAAGATACGCAGTATTTT.

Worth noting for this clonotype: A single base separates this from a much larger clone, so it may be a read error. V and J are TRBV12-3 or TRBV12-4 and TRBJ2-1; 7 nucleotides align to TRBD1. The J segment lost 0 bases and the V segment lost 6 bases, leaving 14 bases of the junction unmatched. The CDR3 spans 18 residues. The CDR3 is CASSRSTGEWASYNEQFF. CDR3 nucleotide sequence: TGTGCCAGCAGCCGATCAACAGGGGAGTGGGCCTCCTACAATGAGCAGTTCTTC.

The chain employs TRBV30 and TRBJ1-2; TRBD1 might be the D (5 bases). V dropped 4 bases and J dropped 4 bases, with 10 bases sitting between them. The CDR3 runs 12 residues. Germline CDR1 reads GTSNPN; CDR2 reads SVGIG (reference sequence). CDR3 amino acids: CAWTRTPYGYTF. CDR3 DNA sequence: TGTGCCTGGACCCGGACACCCTATGGCTACACCTTC.

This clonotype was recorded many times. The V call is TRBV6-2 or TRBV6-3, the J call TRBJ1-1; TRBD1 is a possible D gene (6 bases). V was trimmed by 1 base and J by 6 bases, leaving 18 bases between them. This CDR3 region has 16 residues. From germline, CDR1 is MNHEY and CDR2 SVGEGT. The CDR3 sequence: CASSYLAGAGGAEAFF. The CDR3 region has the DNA TGTGCCAGCAGTTACTTAGCGGGGGCCGGTGGGGCTGAAGCTTTCTTT.

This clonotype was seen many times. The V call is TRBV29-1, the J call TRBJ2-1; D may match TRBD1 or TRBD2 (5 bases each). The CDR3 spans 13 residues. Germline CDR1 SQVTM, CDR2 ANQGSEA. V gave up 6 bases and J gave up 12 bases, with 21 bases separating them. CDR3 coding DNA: TGCAGCGTCCCCCCGACGAGGGGCCGCGGGCAGTTCTTC. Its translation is CSVPPTRGRGQFF.

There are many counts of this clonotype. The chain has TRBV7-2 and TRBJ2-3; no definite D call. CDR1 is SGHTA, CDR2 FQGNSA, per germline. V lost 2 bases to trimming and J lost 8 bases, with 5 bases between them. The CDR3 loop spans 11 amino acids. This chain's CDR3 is CASSLRSTQYF. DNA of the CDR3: TGTGCCAGCAGCTTAAGAAGTACGCAGTATTTT.

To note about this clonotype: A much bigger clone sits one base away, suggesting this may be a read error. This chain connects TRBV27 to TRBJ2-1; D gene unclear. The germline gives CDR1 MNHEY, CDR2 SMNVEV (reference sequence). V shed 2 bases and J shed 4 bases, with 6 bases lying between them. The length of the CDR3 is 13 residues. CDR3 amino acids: CASSLRGYNEQFF. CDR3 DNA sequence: TGTGCCAGCAGTTTAAGAGGTTACAATGAGCAGTTCTTC.

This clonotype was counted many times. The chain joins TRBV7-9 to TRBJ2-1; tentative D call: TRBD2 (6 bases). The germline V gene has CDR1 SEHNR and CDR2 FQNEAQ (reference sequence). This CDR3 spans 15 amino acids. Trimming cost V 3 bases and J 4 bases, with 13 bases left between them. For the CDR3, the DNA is TGTGCCAGCAGCTTTGGGGGGAACAGGTACAATGAGCAGTTCTTC. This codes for CASSFGGNRYNEQFF.

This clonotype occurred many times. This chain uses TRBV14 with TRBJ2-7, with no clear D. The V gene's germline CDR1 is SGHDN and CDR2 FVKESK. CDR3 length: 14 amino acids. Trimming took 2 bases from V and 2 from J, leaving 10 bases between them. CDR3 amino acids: CASSQRRIPYEQYF. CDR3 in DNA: TGTGCCAGCAGCCAAAGACGGATTCCCTACGAGCAGTACTTC.

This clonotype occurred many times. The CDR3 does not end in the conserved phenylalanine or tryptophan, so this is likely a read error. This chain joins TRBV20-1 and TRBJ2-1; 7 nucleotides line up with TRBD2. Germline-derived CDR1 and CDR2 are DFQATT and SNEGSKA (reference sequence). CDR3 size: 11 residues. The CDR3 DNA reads TGCAGAACCGGTAGCGGGAATGAGCAGTTCTAC. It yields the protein CRTGSGNEQFY.

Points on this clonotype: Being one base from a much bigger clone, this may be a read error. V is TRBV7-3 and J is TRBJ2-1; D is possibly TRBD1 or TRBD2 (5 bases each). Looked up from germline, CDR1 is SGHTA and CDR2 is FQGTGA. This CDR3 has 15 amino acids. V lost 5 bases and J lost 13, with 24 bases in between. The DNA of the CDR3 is TGTGCCAGCAGCGACAATGGGACCCCCGGGGAGACCCAGTTCTTC. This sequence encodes CASSDNGTPGETQFF.

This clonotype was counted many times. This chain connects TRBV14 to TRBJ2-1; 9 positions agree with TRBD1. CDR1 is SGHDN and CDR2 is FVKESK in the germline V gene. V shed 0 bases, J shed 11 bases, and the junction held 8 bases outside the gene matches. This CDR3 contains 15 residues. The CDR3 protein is CASSQEGQGLIKQFF. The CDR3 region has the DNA TGTGCCAGCAGCCAAGAGGGACAGGGTTTGATTAAGCAGTTCTTC. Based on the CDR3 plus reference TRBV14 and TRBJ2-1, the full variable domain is EAGVTQFPSHSVIEKGQTVTLRCDPISGHDNLYWYRRVMGKEIKFLLHFVKESKQDESGMPNNRFLAERTGGTYSTLKVQPAELEDSGVYFCASSQEGQGLIKQFFGPGTRLTVL.

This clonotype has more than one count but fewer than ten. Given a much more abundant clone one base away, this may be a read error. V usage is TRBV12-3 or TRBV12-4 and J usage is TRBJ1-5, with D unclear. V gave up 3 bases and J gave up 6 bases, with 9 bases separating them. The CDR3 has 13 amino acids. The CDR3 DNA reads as TGTGCCAGCAGTTTGTATGGGAGTCAGCCCCAGCATTTT. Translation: CASSLYGSQPQHF.

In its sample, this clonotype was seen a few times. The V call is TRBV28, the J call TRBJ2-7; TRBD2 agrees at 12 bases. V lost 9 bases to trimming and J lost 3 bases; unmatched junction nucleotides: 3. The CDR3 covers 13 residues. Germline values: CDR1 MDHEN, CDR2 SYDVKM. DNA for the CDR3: TGTGCCAGTAGGACTAGCGGGAACTACGAGCAGTACTTC. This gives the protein CASRTSGNYEQYF. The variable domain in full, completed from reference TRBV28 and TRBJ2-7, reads DVKVTQSSRYLVKRTGEKVFLECVQDMDHENMFWYRQDPGLGLRLIYFSYDVKMKEKGDIPEGYSVSREKKERFSLILESASTNQTSMYLCASRTSGNYEQYFGPGTRLTVT.

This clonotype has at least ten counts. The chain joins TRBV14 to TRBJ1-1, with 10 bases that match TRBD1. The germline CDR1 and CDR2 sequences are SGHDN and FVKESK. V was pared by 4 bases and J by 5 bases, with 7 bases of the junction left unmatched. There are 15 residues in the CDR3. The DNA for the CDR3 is TGTGCCAGCAGCCCCTGGACAGGGGGTGGAACTGAAGCTTTCTTT. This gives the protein CASSPWTGGGTEAFF. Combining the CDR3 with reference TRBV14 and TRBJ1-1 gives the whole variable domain EAGVTQFPSHSVIEKGQTVTLRCDPISGHDNLYWYRRVMGKEIKFLLHFVKESKQDESGMPNNRFLAERTGGTYSTLKVQPAELEDSGVYFCASSPWTGGGTEAFFGQGTRLTVV.

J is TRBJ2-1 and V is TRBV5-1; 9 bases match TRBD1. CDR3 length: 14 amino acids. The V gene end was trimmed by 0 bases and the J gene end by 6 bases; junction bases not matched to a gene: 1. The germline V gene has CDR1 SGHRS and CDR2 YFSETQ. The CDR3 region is CASSLGTGANEQFF. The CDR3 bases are TGCGCCAGCAGCTTGGGGACAGGGGCCAATGAGCAGTTCTTC.